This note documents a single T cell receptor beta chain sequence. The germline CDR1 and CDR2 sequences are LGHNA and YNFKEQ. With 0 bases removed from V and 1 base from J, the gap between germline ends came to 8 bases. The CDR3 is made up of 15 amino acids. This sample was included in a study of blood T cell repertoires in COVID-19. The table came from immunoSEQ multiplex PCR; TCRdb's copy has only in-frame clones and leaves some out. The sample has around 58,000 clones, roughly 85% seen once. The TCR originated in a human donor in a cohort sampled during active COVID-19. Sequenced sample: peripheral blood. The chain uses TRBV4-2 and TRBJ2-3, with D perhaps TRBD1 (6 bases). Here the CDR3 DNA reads TGTGCCAGCAGCCAAGAGTCAGGGGGCACAGATACGCAGTATTTT. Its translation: CASSQESGGTDTQYF.